These 3 T cell receptor beta chains came from one sample sequenced in a study of PD-1 blockade in classical Hodgkin lymphoma. Libraries were prepared by immunoSEQ multiplex PCR; TCRdb keeps only in-frame clonotypes and omits some of them. The sample gives approximately 79,000 clones, about 90% of which show up once; about 2.6% is in the top ten. Each patient's relapse followed autologous stem cell transplantation, and brentuximab vedotin exposure varied. This specimen was peripheral blood mononuclear cells (PBMCs), taken before the second cycle of nivolumab. These receptors were obtained from a human donor with classical Hodgkin lymphoma.

The chain recombines TRBV4-1 with TRBJ2-1; D is perhaps TRBD2 (6 bases). CDR3 size: 16 residues. V lost 3 bases and J lost 5, with 17 bases in between. Germline values: CDR1 MGHRA, CDR2 YSYEKL. CDR3 protein: CASSHPRDSTHNEQFF. The CDR3 bases are TGCGCCAGCAGCCACCCCCGGGACTCCACACACAATGAGCAGTTCTTC.

The rearrangement joins TRBV2 to TRBJ2-2; 11 nucleotides agree with TRBD2. The CDR3 extends over 19 amino acids. The junction had 12 bases not matched to a gene; V was cut back by 5 bases and J by 1 base. Germline CDR1 and CDR2: SNHLY and FYNNEI. The CDR3 loop is CASSSPGLAEEMNTGELFF. The CDR3 DNA sequence: TGTGCCAGCAGTTCGCCGGGACTAGCGGAGGAGATGAACACCGGGGAGCTGTTTTTT.

The chain is built from TRBV19 and TRBJ2-1, with 8 bases aligning to TRBD2. V lost 5 bases to trimming and J lost 8 bases; unmatched junction nucleotides: 14. The CDR3 spans 16 residues. CDR1 LNHDA and CDR2 SQIVND come from the germline V gene (reference sequence). For the CDR3, the DNA is TGTGCCAGTAGTCCCATAGCGGGACTCTCTGCCGATGAGCAGTTCTTC. Protein sequence: CASSPIAGLSADEQFF.